This entry is about one T cell receptor (beta chain). Its antigen is currently not known. No base quality information exists; no much larger clone differs at one position. In total, 500 to 700 healthy bone marrow donors made up the cohort. All cohort members were sampled while nominally healthy, although unrecorded immune exposures were likely present. The donor was CMV seronegative and was included in the group of a few hundred seronegative cohort members. Every donor gave a peripheral blood sample, and the peripheral blood mononuclear cells from that sample were used for TCR beta sequencing. Genomic DNA extraction from the blood cell samples was performed with the Qiagen DNeasy Blood Extraction Kit. From the cysteine up to the phenylalanine, the CDR3 has a length of 15 residues. Of the read, only the CDR3 DNA is kept; its 45 bases are in frame from base 1. Trimming accounts for 4 bases at V and 3 bases at J, while the number of junction bases matched to no gene is 8. As encoded in the germline V gene, CDR1 is SGHTS while CDR2 is YDEGEE.

Libraries were built with the immunoSEQ multiplex PCR assay. For the multiplex PCR, a mixture combining 60 forward primers for TCR Vbeta segments and 13 reverse primers for TCR Jbeta segments was used. The CDR3 region of rearranged TCR beta genes was amplified from genomic DNA by a multiplex PCR assay. The amplified TCR beta libraries were sequenced on the Illumina HiSeq System as 87-base-pair reads. Per the authors' processing: Across the roughly 640 repertoires, a later analysis counted around 80 million unique TCR beta chains, around 10 million of which were shared by at least two donors. A nearest-neighbor algorithm error-corrected the raw reads and collapsed the reads into unique sequences, merging closely related sequences to remove PCR and sequencing errors. To assign V, D and J gene segments, CDR3 sequences were aligned to IMGT reference sequences. For a sequence to be retained, a match of at least six nucleotides was required to both a V gene segment and a J gene segment. A rearrangement was called productive if the CDR3 had no stop codons and remained in frame with V and J, and every other rearrangement was called non-productive. Following IMGT convention, CDR3 was defined as the stretch from the second conserved V-encoded cysteine up to the conserved J-encoded phenylalanine. In an earlier analysis of some 550 of the donors, sequences lacking an unambiguous match to a single V gene segment were excluded. In an earlier analysis of 587 of the donors, V segments were called functional above 56.7% productive rearrangements and were called segregating when the between-donor standard deviation exceeded 5%. A statistical classification framework was built for diagnosing cytomegalovirus status from the catalog of TCR beta chain sequences. V and J gene assignment, in a later analysis, came from comparing TCR nucleotide sequences with IMGT/GENE-DB human TR gene sequences. In a later analysis, CDR3 sequences and most-parsimonious VDJ recombination scenarios were assigned using the TCRdist pipeline. A later analysis defined each TCR beta chain by its CDR3 amino acid sequence plus V-gene family, and excluded reads lacking a unique V-gene family. A later analysis removed 450 to 600 highly shared, low-generation-probability nucleotide sequences to deal with suspected cross-contamination and a sequencing artifact. A later analysis calculated a clonal expansion index for each public chain from normalized within-repertoire ranks of inferred template counts. In a later analysis, generation probabilities were computed using a VDJ recombination model fitted to out-of-frame rearrangements, and the results were checked against IGoR. A later analysis scored TCR-TCR, TCR-HLA and TCR-CMV co-occurrence with hypergeometric tests, applying a repertoire-size bias correction to TCR pairs. In a later analysis, false discovery rates were estimated by permuting HLA or CMV assignments 20 times. In a later analysis, co-occurring TCRs were grouped with DBSCAN, and TCRdist sequence similarity was added when clustering was performed within HLA-allele-positive subsets. Repertoires with fewer than 30,000 or more than 120,000 public chains were left out of co-occurrence clustering, as were roughly five repertoires with anomalous nucleotide sharing. TCRdb holds this immuneACCESS table with in-frame rearrangements only. Some clones are missing; in checked studies, unresolved V genes explain under half, and the rest has no known cause. That table is the source of V, J and clone size, and D and trimming were worked out from the DNA. This sample holds 150,000 or so clones; 80% to 85% were observed only once. The ten largest clones capture under 1.1% of the sample.

The data were obtained in a study of cytomegalovirus exposure and HLA in healthy donors (dated by TCRdb to between 2016 and 2019). The study in broad terms: An earlier analysis of approximately 550 of the donors reported approximately 270 Gb of sequence data and roughly 110 million unique TCR beta sequences from about 179 million T cells. The T cell repertoires of about 700 subjects were profiled by immunosequencing and related to cytomegalovirus serostatus. High-throughput TCR immunosequencing, statistical association of individual TCRs with disease status, and machine learning were combined to predict cytomegalovirus infection status. In a later genetic analysis, genome-wide SNP genotypes for about three fifths of the roughly 670 donors were used, and that subset was treated as a discovery cohort. A later analysis re-examined previously published TCR beta repertoires from more than 650 donors and added high-resolution HLA genotyping to investigate patterns of TCR occurrence. The number of typed donors differed by locus: roughly 629-630 for A, B, C, DRB1 and DQB1; approximately 540 for DQA1; 606 for DPA1; and 400 to 480 for DPB1. Among 398 genotyped donors of the cohort, an average of approximately 250,000 unique TCR beta nucleotide sequences were sequenced per donor, roughly 20% of them non-productive. The study was designed to test whether signatures of past pathogen exposure could be identified by cataloging public T cell receptors. About five DR-DQ haplotypes were treated as single units for association and clustering because of strong linkage in the cohort. HLA typing included class I and class II loci at four-digit resolution. Every repertoire in the discovery cohort had been generated on one and the same sequencing platform. A separate validation cohort of roughly 130 different subjects was used in addition to the approximately 700-subject first cohort. In the later analysis, no new phenotypic data were used to find candidate immune exposures; instead, reliance was placed on TCR beta sequences and their occurrence across donors. An earlier analysis of 500 to 650 of the donors applied high-throughput TCR beta sequencing to assess whether each TCR beta V gene segment acted as functional or pseudogenic. Donor age, sex, ethnicity and CMV serostatus were collected together with the repertoire data. An early release that covered about 640 HLA-typed donors contained about 290 gigabases of sequencing data and roughly 84 million unique TCR sequences. Of the 398 genotyped donors, over 70% fell in the genetic ancestry cluster associated with self-reported Caucasian donors.

General conclusions and limits of the study: Some IMGT-functional V segments, including TRBV6-2 and TRBV6-3, could not be told apart with the 87-base-pair reads, so those segments were excluded. A later genetic analysis reported fewer N-insertions in productive TCRs among donors in an Asian-associated ancestry cluster than the roughly 670-donor mean. A later analysis reported that several top co-occurrence clusters appeared linked to parvovirus B19, influenza, CMV and Epstein-Barr virus. When HLA alleles, especially DR and DQ, strongly co-occurred, TCR associations were difficult to assign to individual alleles. Most CMV-associated TCR beta chains appeared to be HLA-restricted in a later analysis, and the HLA associations seemed to be driven largely by CMV exposure. While some public TCRs were present in many individuals, most TCR sequences turned up only very rarely across donors. A later genetic analysis associated a missense DCLRE1C variant with V-gene and J-gene trimming of TCR beta chains, and an independent cohort replicated the association. In vitro tests confirmed that a few of the cytomegalovirus-associated TCR beta chains recognize cytomegalovirus antigens. Compared with equally common non-associated chains, HLA-associated TCR beta chains in a later analysis were more clonally expanded and had lower generation probabilities. Correlated functional status among segregating V segments might reflect linkage disequilibrium, but an unknown experimental factor could not be ruled out. Broadly in line with IMGT annotations, most TCR beta V segments showed up in productive rearrangements about 87% or about 30% of the time in an earlier analysis of a few hundred of the donors. The authors suggested that the approach could potentially be extended to other disease states and immunological phenotypes. A later analysis found that TCR association rates varied across HLA loci, with DRB1 alleles showing the most associated TCRs and HLA-C alleles the fewest. Because counts were too low, seventeen rarely observed V segments, including chromosome 9 orphons, were excluded from the earlier analysis of under 650 of the donors. In both the original and validation cohorts, the classifier was reported to diagnose cytomegalovirus status with high specificity and sensitivity. The presence/absence analyses assumed that sequencing depth was roughly uniform across donors, and that assumption may not be true. HLA typing was unavailable for some donors at each locus, so association tests used only the typed subset. The study listed 164 TCR beta chains as associated with cytomegalovirus. A group of highly shared sequence variants was considered likely to be a technical artifact of the sequencing pipeline. The only immune exposure information available for the cohort was CMV serostatus. Only TCR beta chains were sequenced in this cohort, and the absence of alpha or paired-chain data limited detectable features. A further reported finding was that TCR beta sequences accurately predicted the HLA-A and HLA-B alleles for most subjects in the first cohort. A later analysis associated 16,951 TCR beta sequences with specific HLA alleles at a false discovery rate of 0.05.

The receptor chain draws on TRBV5-8 and TRBJ2-3; 7 bases in the junction line up with TRBD1. Sequences were obtained from PBMCs. The receptor was isolated from a young man in good health and CMV-seronegative. The sequenced DNA is TGTGCCAGCAGCCAGGGACAGACCACGACAGATACGCAGTATTTT. Translated, it reads CASSQGQTTTDTQYF.